The TCR beta chain under discussion was sequenced for a study of T cell responses to AZD1222 COVID-19 vaccine. Study conclusions and caveats: Baseline seropositivity occurred in only a handful of AZD1222 recipients. Repertoires were obtained solely post-peak T cell response.

The CDR3 contains 12 residues. The V end was cut by 3 bases, the J end by 11 bases, with 8 bases between. Germline lookup yields CDR1 MDHEN and CDR2 SYDVKM. This clone was found a few times. Its specificity is unknown. Here immunoSEQ multiplex PCR was the method, and the copy in TCRdb shows in-frame clones only, minus some. The repertoire holds approximately 260,000 clones, with 85% to 95% as singletons. The specimen comprised peripheral blood, sampled on day 0 of AZD1222 vaccination. The receptor's source is an adult in good health. The genes are TRBV28 and TRBJ1-6; D is unresolved. CDR3 nucleotide sequence: TGTGCCAGCAGTTTCAGTGGGACACCCCTCCACTTT. Its protein product is CASSFSGTPLHF.